The 9 T cell receptor beta chains in this list originate from one sample, sequenced in a study of T-cell reconstitution after alpha-beta-depleted transplantation in children. Preparation of the TCRbeta library involved a method that used unique molecular identifiers. TCRdb called the PCR reads again in MiXCR, with one record for every CDR3 protein. This sample has some 200,000 distinct CDR3 sequences, with approximately 7% found just once. The sample in question was PBMCs, obtained before TCRalphabeta/CD19-depleted stem cell transplant. The receptor set was obtained from a boy aged 2 to 10 with acute lymphoblastic leukemia, due to receive a stem cell transplant.

The chain couples TRBV20-1 to TRBJ1-1; TRBD1 might be the D (5 bases). Trimming removed 6 bases from V and 0 bases from J, with 20 bases in between. This CDR3 is built from 16 residues. Germline values: CDR1 DFQATT, CDR2 SNEGSKA (reference sequence). The CDR3 region is CSARQTANAMNTEAFF. The CDR3 bases are TGCAGTGCCCGCCAGACAGCGAATGCGATGAACACTGAAGCTTTCTTT.

This clonotype has only a few counts. This sequence joins TRBV10-2 and TRBJ2-7; tentatively, D is TRBD1 (6 bases). Germline assignment: CDR1 WSHSY and CDR2 SAAADI. Trimming shortened V by 2 bases and J by 6 bases, and 14 bases separated the two germline ends. This CDR3 is built from 14 residues. The CDR3 DNA reads TGCGCCAGCAGTGAGACGGCACGAGGGGGCGAGCAGTACTTC. It is translated as CASSETARGGEQYF.

J is TRBJ1-2 and V is TRBV9, with D hard to call. Germline V gene data show CDR1 as SGDLS and CDR2 as YYNGEE. The V end was cut by 4 bases, the J end by 4 bases, with 17 bases between. CDR3 length: 15 residues. This CDR3 reads CASSPRAGETYGYTF. The CDR3, as DNA: TGTGCCAGCAGCCCCCGGGCCGGGGAAACCTATGGCTACACCTTC.

This clonotype has ten or more counts. V usage is TRBV7-2 and J usage is TRBJ2-7; no clear D gene. The V end lost 4 bases, the J end lost 3 bases, and 4 bases lay between the germline ends. Per the germline V gene, CDR1 is SGHTA and CDR2 is FQGNSA. This CDR3 is built from 11 residues. This chain's CDR3 is CASSSNYEQYF. The CDR3 DNA reads TGTGCCAGCAGCTCGAACTACGAGCAGTACTTC.

This clonotype was seen repeatedly, ten times or more. J is TRBJ2-5 and V is TRBV7-3; 14 nucleotides line up with TRBD2. The CDR3 covers 18 residues. Germline CDR1 reads SGHTA; CDR2 reads FQGTGA. V shed 5 bases and J 0 bases; nucleotides not matched to a gene: 8. The CDR3 loop reads CASSRGTSGGSYQETQYF. The CDR3 region has the DNA TGTGCCAGCAGCCGAGGGACTAGCGGGGGTTCGTACCAAGAGACCCAGTACTTC.

This clonotype came up many times. V usage is TRBV3-1 and J usage is TRBJ2-1, with 10 bases matching TRBD2. The CDR3 is 14 residues long. Germline CDR1 is LGHDT and CDR2 is YNNKEL (reference sequence). Losses at the gene ends were 5 bases for V and 6 bases for J; bases not matched to a gene: 4. DNA of the CDR3: TGTGCCAGCAGCTATAGCGGGGGGCCCAATGAGCAGTTCTTC. Residues: CASSYSGGPNEQFF.

The V and J genes are TRBV20-1 and TRBJ2-3; D remains ambiguous. This CDR3 spans 14 amino acids. The germline V gene encodes CDR1 DFQATT and CDR2 SNEGSKA (reference sequence). With 3 bases removed from V and 1 base from J, the gap between germline ends came to 11 bases. DNA of the CDR3: TGCAGTGCTAGTTACGTAGTAGGCACAGATACGCAGTATTTT. This translates into CSASYVVGTDTQYF.

The sample holds many counts of this clonotype. The rearrangement joins TRBV7-8 to TRBJ2-5; TRBD2 aligns across 12 bases. V lost 0 bases, J lost 7 bases, and 0 bases stayed unmatched. The V gene's germline CDR1 is SGHVS and CDR2 FQNEAQ. The CDR3 totals 14 residues. This CDR3 is CASSLAGLAGTQYF. In DNA, the CDR3 is TGTGCCAGCAGCTTAGCGGGACTAGCGGGGACCCAGTACTTC. Variable domain in full (rest from reference TRBV7-8 and TRBJ2-5): GAGVSQSPRYKVAKRGQDVALRCDPISGHVSLFWYQQALGQGPEFLTYFQNEAQLDKSGLPSDRFFAERPEGSVSTLKIQRTQQEDSAVYLCASSLAGLAGTQYFGPGTRLLVL.

This clonotype was observed many times. V is TRBV4-3 and J is TRBJ2-2; D possibly corresponds to TRBD2 (5 bases). This CDR3 spans 16 amino acids. Germline V CDR1 and CDR2: LGHNA, YSLEER. Deletions cut 4 bases from V and 2 bases from J, with 14 bases between. In DNA form, the CDR3 reads TGCGCCAGCAGCCCCCACGGACTCTTCAACACCGGGGAGCTGTTTTTT. Translation gives CASSPHGLFNTGELFF.